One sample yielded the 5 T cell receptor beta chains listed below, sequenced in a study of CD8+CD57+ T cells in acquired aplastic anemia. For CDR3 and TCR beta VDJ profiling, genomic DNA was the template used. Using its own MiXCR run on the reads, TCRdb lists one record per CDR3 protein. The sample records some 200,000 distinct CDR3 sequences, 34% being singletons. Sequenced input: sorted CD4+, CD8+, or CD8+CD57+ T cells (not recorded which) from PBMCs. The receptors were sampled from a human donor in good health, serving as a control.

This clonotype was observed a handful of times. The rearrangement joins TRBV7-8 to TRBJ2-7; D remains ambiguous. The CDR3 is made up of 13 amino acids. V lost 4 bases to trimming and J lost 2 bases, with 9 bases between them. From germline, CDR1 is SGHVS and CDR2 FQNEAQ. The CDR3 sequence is CASSSSGPYEQYF. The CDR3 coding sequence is TGTGCCAGCAGCTCGAGTGGGCCCTACGAGCAGTACTTC.

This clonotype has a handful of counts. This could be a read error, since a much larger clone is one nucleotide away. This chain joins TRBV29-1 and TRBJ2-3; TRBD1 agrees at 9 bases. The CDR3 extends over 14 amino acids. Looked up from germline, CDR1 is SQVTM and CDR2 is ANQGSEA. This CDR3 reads CGVEGTGSTDTQYF. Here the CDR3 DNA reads TGCGGCGTTGAAGGGACAGGGAGCACAGATACGCAGTATTTT.

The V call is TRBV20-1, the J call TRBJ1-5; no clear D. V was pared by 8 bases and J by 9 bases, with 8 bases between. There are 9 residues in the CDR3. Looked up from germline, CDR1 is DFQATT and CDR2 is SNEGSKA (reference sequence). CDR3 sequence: CSRRGPQHF. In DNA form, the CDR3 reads TGCAGTAGGCGCGGGCCCCAGCATTTT.

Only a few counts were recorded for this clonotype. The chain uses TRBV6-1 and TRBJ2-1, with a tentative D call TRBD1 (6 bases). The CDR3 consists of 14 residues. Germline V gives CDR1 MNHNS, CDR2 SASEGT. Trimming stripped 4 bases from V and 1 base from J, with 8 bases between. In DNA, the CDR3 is TGTGCCAGCAGTGGAGGACAGTCCTACAATGAGCAGTTCTTC. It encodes CASSGGQSYNEQFF.

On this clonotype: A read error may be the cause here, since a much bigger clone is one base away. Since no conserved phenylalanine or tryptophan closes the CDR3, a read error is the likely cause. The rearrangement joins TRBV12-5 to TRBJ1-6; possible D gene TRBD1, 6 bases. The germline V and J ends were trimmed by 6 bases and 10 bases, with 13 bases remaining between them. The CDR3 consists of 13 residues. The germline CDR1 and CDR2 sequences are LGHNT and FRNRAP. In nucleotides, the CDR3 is TGTGCTAGTGGCTCGGACAGTTGGTCACCCCTCCACTAT. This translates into CASGSDSWSPLHY.